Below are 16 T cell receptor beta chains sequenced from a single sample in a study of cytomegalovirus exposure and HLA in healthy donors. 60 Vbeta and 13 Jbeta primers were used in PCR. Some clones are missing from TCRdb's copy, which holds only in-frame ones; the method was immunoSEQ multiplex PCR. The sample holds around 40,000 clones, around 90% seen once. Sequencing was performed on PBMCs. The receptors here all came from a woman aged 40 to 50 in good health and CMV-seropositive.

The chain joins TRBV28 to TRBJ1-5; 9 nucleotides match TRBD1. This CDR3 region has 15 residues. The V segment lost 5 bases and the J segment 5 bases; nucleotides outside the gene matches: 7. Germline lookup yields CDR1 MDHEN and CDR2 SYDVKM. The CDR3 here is CASSRPGTGYQPQHF. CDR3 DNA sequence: TGTGCCAGCAGTCGTCCCGGGACAGGGTATCAGCCCCAGCATTTT.

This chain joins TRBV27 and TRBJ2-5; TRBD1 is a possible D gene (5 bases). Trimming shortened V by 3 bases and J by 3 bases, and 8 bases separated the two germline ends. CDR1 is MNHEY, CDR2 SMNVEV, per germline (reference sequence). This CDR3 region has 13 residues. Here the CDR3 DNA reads TGTGCCAGCAGTTTTGTAGGGGAAGAGACCCAGTACTTC. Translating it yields CASSFVGEETQYF.

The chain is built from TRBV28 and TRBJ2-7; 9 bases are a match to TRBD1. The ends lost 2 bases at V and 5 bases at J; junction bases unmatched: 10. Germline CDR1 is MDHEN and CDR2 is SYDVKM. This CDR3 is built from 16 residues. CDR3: CASSLVSGQGRDEQYF. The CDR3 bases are TGTGCCAGCAGTTTAGTCTCGGGACAGGGCCGCGACGAGCAGTACTTC.

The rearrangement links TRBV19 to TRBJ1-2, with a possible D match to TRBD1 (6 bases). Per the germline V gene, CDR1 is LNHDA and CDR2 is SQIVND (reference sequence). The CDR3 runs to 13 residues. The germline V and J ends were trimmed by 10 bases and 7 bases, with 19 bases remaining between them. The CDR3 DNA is TGTGCCACCAGGACAGACTCTAGGGTTGGCTACACCTTC. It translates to CATRTDSRVGYTF. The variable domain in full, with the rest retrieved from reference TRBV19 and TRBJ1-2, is DGGITQSPKYLFRKEGQNVTLSCEQNLNHDAMYWYRQDPGQGLRLIYYSQIVNDFQKGDIAEGYSVSREKKESFPLTVTSAQKNPTAFYLCATRTDSRVGYTFGSGTRLTVV.

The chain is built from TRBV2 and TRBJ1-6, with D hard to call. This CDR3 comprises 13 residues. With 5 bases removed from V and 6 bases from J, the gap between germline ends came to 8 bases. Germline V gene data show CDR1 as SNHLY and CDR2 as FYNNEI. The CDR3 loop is CASSYEVNSPLHF. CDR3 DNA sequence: TGTGCCAGCAGTTATGAGGTTAATTCACCCCTCCACTTT.

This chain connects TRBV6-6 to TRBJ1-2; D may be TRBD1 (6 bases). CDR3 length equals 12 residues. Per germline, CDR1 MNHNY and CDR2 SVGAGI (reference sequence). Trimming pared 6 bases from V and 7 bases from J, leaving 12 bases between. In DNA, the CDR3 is TGTGCCAGCAGGGAGACAGGTGGTGGCTACACCTTC. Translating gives CASRETGGGYTF.

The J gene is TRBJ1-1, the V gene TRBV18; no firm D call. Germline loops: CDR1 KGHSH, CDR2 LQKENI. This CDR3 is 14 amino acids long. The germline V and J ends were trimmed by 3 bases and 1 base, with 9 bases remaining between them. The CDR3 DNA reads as TGTGCCAGCTCACCTTCTTCAGGGAACACTGAAGCTTTCTTT. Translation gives CASSPSSGNTEAFF.

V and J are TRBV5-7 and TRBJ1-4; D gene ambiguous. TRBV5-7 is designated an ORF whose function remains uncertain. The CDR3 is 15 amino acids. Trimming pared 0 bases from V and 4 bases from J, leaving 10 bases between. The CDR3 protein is CASSLVRLINEKLFF. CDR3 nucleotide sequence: TGTGCCAGCAGCTTGGTCAGGCTAATTAATGAAAAACTGTTTTTT.

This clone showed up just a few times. CDR3 residues: CASSNPGHQAYEQYF. As DNA, the CDR3 is TGTGCCAGCAGCAACCCGGGACACCAAGCCTACGAGCAGTACTTC. The J gene is TRBJ2-7, the V gene TRBV11-2, with D tentatively TRBD1 (6 bases). The CDR3 runs 15 residues. V was cut by 5 bases and J by 2 bases, with 16 bases left in between. CDR1 and CDR2 from the germline V gene are SGHAT and FQNNGV.

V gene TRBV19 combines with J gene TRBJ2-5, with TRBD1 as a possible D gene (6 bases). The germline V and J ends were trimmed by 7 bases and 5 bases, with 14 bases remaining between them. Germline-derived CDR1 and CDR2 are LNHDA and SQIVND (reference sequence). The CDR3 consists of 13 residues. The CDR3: CASNFQGMETQYF. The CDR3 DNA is TGTGCCAGTAATTTCCAGGGGATGGAGACCCAGTACTTC.

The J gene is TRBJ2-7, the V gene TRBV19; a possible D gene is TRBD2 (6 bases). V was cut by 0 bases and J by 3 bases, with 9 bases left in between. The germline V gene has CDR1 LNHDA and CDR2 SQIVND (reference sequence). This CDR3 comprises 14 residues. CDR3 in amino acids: CASSIDRGLYEQYF. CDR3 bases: TGTGCCAGTAGTATAGATCGGGGACTCTACGAGCAGTACTTC.

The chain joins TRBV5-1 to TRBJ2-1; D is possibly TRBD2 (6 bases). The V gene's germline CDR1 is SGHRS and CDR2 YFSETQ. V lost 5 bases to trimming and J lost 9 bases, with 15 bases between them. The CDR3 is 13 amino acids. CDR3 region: CASRWEARSEQFF. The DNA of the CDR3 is TGCGCCAGCAGGTGGGAGGCACGGAGTGAGCAGTTCTTC. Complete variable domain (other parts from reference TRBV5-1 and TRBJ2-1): KAGVTQTPRYLIKTRGQQVTLSCSPISGHRSVSWYQQTPGQGLQFLFEYFSETQRNKGNFPGRFSGRQFSNSRSEMNVSTLELGDSALYLCASRWEARSEQFFGPGTRLTVL.

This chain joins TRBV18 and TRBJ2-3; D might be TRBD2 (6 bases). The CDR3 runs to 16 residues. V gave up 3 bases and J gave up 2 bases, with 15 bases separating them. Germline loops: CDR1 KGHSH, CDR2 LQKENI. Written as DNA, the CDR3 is TGTGCCAGCTCACCCACCGGGAGCGTCAACACAGATACGCAGTATTTT. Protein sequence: CASSPTGSVNTDTQYF.

CDR3 loop: CASSPENSMNTEAFF. DNA of the CDR3: TGTGCCAGCAGCCCTGAGAACAGCATGAACACTGAAGCTTTCTTT. The chain joins TRBV14 to TRBJ1-1; D remains unclear. V lost 4 bases to trimming and J lost 0 bases, with 12 bases between them. This CDR3 is built from 15 residues. CDR1 and CDR2 (germline): SGHDN, FVKESK.

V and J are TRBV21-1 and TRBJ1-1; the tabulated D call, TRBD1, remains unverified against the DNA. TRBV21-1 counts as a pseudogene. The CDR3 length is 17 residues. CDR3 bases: TGTGTCAAGCCGAGGTTGGTGATGAACCTTTGGGGCCCTGAAGCTTTCTTT. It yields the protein CVKPRLVMNLWGPEAFF.

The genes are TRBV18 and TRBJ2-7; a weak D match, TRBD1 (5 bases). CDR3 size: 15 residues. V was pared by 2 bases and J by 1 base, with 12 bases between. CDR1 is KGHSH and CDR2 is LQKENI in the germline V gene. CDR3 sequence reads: CASSPVPDISYEQYF. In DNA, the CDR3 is TGTGCCAGCTCACCAGTCCCGGACATTTCCTACGAGCAGTACTTC.